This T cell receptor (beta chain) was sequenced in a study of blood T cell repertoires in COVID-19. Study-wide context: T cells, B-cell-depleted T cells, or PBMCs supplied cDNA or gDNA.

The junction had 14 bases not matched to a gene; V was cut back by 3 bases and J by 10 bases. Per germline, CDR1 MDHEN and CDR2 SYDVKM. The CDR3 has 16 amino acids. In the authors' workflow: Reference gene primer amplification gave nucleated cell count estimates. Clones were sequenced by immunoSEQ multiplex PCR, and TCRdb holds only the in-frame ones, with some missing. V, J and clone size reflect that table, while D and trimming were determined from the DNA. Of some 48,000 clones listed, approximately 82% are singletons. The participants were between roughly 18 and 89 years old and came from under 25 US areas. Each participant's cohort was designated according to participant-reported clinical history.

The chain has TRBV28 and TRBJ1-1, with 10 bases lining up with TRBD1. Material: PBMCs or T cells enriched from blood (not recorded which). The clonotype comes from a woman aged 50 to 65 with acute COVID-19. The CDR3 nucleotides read TGTGCCAGCAGTTTGAGATGGGGGACAGGGGCCGGAGGAGCTTTCTTT. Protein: CASSLRWGTGAGGAFF. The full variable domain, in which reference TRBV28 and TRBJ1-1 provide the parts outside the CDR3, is DVKVTQSSRYLVKRTGEKVFLECVQDMDHENMFWYRQDPGLGLRLIYFSYDVKMKEKGDIPEGYSVSREKKERFSLILESASTNQTSMYLCASSLRWGTGAGGAFFGQGTRLTVV.